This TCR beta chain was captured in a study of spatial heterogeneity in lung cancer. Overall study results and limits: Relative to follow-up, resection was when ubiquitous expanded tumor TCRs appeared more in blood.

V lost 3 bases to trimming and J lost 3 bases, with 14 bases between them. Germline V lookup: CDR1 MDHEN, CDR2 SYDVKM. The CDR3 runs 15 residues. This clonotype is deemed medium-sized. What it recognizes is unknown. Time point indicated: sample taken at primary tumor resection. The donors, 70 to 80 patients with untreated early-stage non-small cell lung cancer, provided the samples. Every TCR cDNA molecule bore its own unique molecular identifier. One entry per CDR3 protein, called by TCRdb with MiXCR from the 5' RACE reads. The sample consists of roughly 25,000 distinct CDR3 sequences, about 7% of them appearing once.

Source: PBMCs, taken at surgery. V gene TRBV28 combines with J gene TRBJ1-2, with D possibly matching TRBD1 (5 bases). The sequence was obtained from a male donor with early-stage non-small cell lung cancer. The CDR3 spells CASSLGFGDHYGYTF. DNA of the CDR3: TGTGCCAGCAGTTTGGGGTTCGGGGACCACTATGGCTACACCTTC.